The clone carrying this T cell receptor beta chain is a singleton in its sample. TCR beta library input comprised roughly 1.9 micrograms of genomic DNA from cryopreserved PBMCs. V lost 2 bases to trimming and J lost 2 bases; unmatched junction nucleotides: 5. CDR1 and CDR2 from the germline V gene are MGHRA and YSYEKL. The CDR3 sequence is 15 residues long. TCRdb keeps only in-frame clones here, not all; method: immunoSEQ multiplex PCR. This sample carries 110,000 to 150,000 clones, 76% of them seen once, and the ten largest clones take 5% to 5.5%. These data belong to a study of cytotoxic CD8 clonotypes in ibrutinib-treated CLL.

The sequence was collected from a human donor with chronic lymphocytic leukemia. The chain joins TRBV4-1 to TRBJ1-2; 7 bases line up with TRBD1. The material was PBMCs, obtained after 24 months of ibrutinib treatment. CDR3 protein: CASSQPGQLNYGYTF. CDR3 DNA sequence: TGCGCCAGCAGCCAACCGGGACAGTTGAACTATGGCTACACCTTC.